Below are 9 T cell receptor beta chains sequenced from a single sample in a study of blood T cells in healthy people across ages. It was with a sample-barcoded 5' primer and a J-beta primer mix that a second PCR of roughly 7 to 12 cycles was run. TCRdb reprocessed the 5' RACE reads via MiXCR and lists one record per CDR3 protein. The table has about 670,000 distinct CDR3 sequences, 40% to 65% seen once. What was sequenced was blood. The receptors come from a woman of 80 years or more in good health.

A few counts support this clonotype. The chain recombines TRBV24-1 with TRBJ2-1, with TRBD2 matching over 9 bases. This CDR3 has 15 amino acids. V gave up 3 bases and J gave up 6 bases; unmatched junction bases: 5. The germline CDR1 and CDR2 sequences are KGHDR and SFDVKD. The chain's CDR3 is CATSDPGTSSNEQFF. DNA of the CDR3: TGTGCCACCAGTGATCCCGGGACTAGCTCCAATGAGCAGTTCTTC.

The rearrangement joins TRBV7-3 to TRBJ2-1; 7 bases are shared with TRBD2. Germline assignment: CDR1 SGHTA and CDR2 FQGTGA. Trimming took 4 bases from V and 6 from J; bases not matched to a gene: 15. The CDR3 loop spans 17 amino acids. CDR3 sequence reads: CASSSPLYQGGRNEQFF. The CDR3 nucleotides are TGTGCCAGCAGCTCCCCCCTGTATCAGGGAGGGCGCAATGAGCAGTTCTTC.

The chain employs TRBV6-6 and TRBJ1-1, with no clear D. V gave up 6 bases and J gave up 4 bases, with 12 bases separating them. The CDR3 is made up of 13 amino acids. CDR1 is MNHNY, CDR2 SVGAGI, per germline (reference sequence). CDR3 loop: CASSPDTSTEAFF. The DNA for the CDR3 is TGTGCCAGCAGCCCCGACACGAGCACTGAAGCTTTCTTT.

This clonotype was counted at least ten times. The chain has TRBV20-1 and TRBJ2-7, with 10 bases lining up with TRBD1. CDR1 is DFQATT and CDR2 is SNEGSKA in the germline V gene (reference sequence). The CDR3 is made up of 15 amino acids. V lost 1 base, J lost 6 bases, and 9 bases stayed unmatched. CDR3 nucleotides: TGCAGTGCTAGAGCGCCCTTCCGGACAGGGGGCGAGCAGTACTTC. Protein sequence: CSARAPFRTGGEQYF.

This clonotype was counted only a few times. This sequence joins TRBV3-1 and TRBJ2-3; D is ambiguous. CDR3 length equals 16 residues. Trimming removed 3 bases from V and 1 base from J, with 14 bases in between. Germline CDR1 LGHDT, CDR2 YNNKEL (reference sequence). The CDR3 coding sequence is TGTGCCAGCAGCCAGAAAACCCCGGTGGGCACAGATACGCAGTATTTT. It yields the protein CASSQKTPVGTDTQYF.

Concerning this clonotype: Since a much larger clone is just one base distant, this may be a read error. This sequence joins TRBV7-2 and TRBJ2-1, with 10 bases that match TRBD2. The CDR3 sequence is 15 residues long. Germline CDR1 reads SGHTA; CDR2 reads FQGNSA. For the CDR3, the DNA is TGTGCCAGCAGCCTAACTAGCGGGGCCCCAAATGAGCGGTTCTTC. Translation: CASSLTSGAPNERFF.

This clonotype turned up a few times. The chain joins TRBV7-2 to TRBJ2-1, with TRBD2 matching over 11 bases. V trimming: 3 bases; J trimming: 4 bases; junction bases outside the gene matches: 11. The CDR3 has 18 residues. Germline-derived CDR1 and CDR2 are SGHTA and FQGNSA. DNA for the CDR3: TGTGCCAGCAGCTTTCGAGGGGCAGGGACTAGCGGATACAATGAGCAGTTCTTC. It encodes CASSFRGAGTSGYNEQFF.

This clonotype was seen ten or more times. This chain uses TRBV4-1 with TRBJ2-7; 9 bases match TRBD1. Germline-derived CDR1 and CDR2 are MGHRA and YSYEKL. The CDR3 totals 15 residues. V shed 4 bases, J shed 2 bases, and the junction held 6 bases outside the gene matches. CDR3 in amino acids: CASSLGQGPAYEQYF. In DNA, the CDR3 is TGCGCCAGCAGCCTCGGACAGGGGCCTGCCTACGAGCAGTACTTC.

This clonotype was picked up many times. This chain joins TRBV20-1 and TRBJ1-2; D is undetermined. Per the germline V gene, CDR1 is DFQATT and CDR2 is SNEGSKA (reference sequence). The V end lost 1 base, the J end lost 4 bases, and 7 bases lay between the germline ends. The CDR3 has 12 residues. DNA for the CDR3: TGCAGTGCTAGAGCCCCACCCTATGGCTACACCTTC. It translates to CSARAPPYGYTF.